A single T cell receptor beta chain is shown here with its context. The data originate from a study of blood T cell repertoires in COVID-19. For the study at large: T cells, B-cell-depleted T cells, or PBMCs supplied cDNA or gDNA.

The study drew participants aged roughly 18 to 89 years from some 23 US areas. Assay: immunoSEQ multiplex PCR; the TCRdb copy retains only in-frame clones and omits some. In the table there are around 280,000 clones, around 90% of which are singletons. Germline V lookup: CDR1 SGHNT, CDR2 YENEEA. Trimming stripped 5 bases from V and 4 bases from J, with 11 bases between. The CDR3 is 13 amino acids. The sequenced material came from PBMCs or T cells enriched from blood (not recorded which). The chain links TRBV11-3 to TRBJ2-5; D is possibly TRBD1 (6 bases). The clonotype comes from a woman aged 18-29 years with acute COVID-19. The CDR3 coding sequence is TGTGCCAGCAGCCCCGGACAGCGAGAGACCCAGTACTTC. Translation gives CASSPGQRETQYF.